Described below is a single T cell receptor beta chain sequence and its context. Each sample had eight separate cDNA synthesis reactions. From its re-call of the 5' RACE reads, TCRdb lists each CDR3 protein once, without DNA. The listing records fewer than 550,000 distinct CDR3 sequences. The germline V gene has CDR1 LNHNV and CDR2 YYDKDF (reference sequence). This CDR3 region has 14 residues. The data were taken from a study of monozygotic twins with inflammatory bowel disease. Investigators extracted total RNA from whole blood and did not sort T cells. J is TRBJ2-7 and V is TRBV15. The sequence was obtained from a human donor with ulcerative colitis or Crohn's disease, or a healthy co-twin of an affected twin (not recorded which). Sequenced: blood. Here the CDR3 reads CATSRDPAAYEQYF. Supplemented by reference TRBV15 and TRBJ2-7, the full variable domain reads DAMVIQNPRYQVTQFGKPVTLSCSQTLNHNVMYWYQQKSSQAPKLLFHYYDKDFNNEADTPDNFQSRRPNTSFCFLDIRSPGLGDTAMYLCATSRDPAAYEQYFGPGTRLTVT.